This T cell receptor beta chain was retrieved from a study of T cells after yellow fever vaccination. For the study at large: Low-cell-number fractions underwent preparation using SMART-Seq v4 Ultra Low Input. The study, taken as a whole, reports: A weaker but faster secondary response was observed, peaking on day 5 versus 15. Primary-vaccination clones mostly resurfaced post-booster (around 96% CD4, approximately 90% CD8).

The table lists this clonotype with a few counts. Its antigen is unidentified. The TCR cDNA carried a universal primer site and UMIs from 5'RACE template switching. Using its own MiXCR run on the 5' RACE reads, TCRdb lists one record per CDR3 protein. The sample includes under 600,000 distinct CDR3 sequences, roughly 12% of them seen just once. This CDR3 spans 14 amino acids. The germline gives CDR1 SGHRS, CDR2 YFSETQ. J lost 4 bases, V lost 3 bases, and 6 bases had no gene match. The TCR sequence derives from a man aged 25 to 40 who received the YFV17D yellow fever vaccine. Sequencing was performed on PBMCs, taken on the day of the yellow fever booster vaccination. The chain carries TRBV5-1 and TRBJ2-5; 7 nucleotides align to TRBD1. CDR3 in DNA: TGCGCCAGCAGCTCTGCGACAGGGTTAGAGACCCAGTACTTC. Its translation: CASSSATGLETQYF.